This T cell receptor beta chain emerged from a study of regulatory T cells in long-lasting Graves disease. This clonotype was seen ten or more times. Germline V gives CDR1 SNHLY, CDR2 FYNNEI. The CDR3 is 12 amino acids. Deletions cut 8 bases from V and 7 bases from J, with 11 bases between. The TCR beta library used iRepertoire HTBI primers with Arm-PCR amplification of CDR3. TCRdb processed the multiplex PCR reads anew with MiXCR; each CDR3 protein has one entry. The table records 400,000 to 550,000 distinct CDR3 sequences, around 15% of them present only once. Stated time point: newly diagnosed GD, antithyroid drugs for less than 3 months. Extracted RNA from PBMCs served as the source of the TCR library. The same specimen was also included in a second study, on T cells in Graves' hyperthyroidism and ophthalmopathy. That work contributes: HTBI primers were used for first-round RT-PCR of the TCR CDR3.

The sequence came from a woman aged 18-35 years with Graves disease. The sequencing here drew on peripheral blood mononuclear cells (PBMCs), taken at new diagnosis, from a patient treated with antithyroid drugs. The rearrangement uses TRBV2 and TRBJ1-4; D perhaps matches TRBD1 (5 bases). The CDR3 DNA reads as TGTGCCAGCGAACAGGAGAGTGAAAAACTGTTTTTT. It specifies CASEQESEKLFF. Looking up the rest from reference TRBV2 and TRBJ1-4 gives the full variable domain: EPEVTQTPSHQVTQMGQEVILRCVPISNHLYFYWYRQILGQKVEFLVSFYNNEISEKSEIFDDQFSVERPDGSNFTLKIRSTKLEDSAMYFCASEQESEKLFFGSGTQLSVL.